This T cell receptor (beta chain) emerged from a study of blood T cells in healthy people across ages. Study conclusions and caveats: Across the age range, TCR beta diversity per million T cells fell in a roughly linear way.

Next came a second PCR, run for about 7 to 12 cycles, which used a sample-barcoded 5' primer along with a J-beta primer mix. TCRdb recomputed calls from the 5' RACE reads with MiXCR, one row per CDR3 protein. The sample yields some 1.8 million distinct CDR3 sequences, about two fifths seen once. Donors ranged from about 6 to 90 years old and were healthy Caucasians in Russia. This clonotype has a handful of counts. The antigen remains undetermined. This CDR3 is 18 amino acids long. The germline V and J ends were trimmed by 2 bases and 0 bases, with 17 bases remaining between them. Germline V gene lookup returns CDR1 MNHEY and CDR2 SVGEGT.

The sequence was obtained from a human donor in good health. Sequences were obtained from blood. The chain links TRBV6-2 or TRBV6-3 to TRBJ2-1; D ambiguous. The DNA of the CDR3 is TGTGCCAGCAGTTACAAGACCAGCGAACCAAGCTCCTACAATGAGCAGTTCTTC. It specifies CASSYKTSEPSSYNEQFF.